The source of this TCR beta chain is a study of post-analysis software for immune sequencing data (dated by TCRdb to the mid-2010s). With respect to the entire study: Relapsing-remitting, secondary progressive and progressive-relapsing multiple sclerosis were recorded as disease courses, and subtype annotation was lacking for some patients. Patient repertoires were compared against roughly 11 previously published healthy control repertoires from donors aged about 6 to 27 years. A subset of samples was prepared in parallel using single-end sample barcoding, then pooled and co-amplified after Illumina adapter ligation. Broad study findings and their caveats: When samples were clustered directly using the F measure, samples prepared in the same batch co-clustered strongly, which prompted a batch-effect correction. The control group was slightly older than the multiple sclerosis patient group. Normalized Chao1 diversity was significantly lower in multiple sclerosis patients than controls, suggesting substantial peripheral T-cell clonal expansion. Patients showed significantly higher frequencies than controls for a few TRBV segments, among them TRBV5-6, TRBV5-1 and TRBV20-1.

Turning to this clonotype: Its antigen is still unknown. No base-level quality is on record; no much larger clone is a single base apart.

From the cysteine through the phenylalanine, the CDR3 covers 16 amino acids. The read is trimmed to its CDR3 DNA, 48 bases read in frame from base 1. From the germline V gene (reference sequence), CDR1 is SEHNR and CDR2 is FQNEAQ. V is pruned by 1 base and J by 4 bases, leaving 9 bases of the junction without a gene match. To demonstrate the VDJtools post-analysis software, the study profiled TCR beta repertoires from the peripheral blood of about 13 young patients with multiple sclerosis. The patients with multiple sclerosis were children and adolescents between roughly 6 and 16 years of age. The library was produced with PCR. Instrument used: Illumina HiSeq 2500. To reduce PCR and sequencing biases, unique molecular identifiers were built into the TCR beta cDNA libraries. Roughly 0.5 million cDNA molecules were obtained per 1 to 10 million input T cells, so each molecule approximated one T cell. The same protocol used for the earlier healthy control dataset was applied to prepare and sequence the patient libraries. Samples belonging to the same batch were prepared together, multiplexed and sequenced on a shared HiSeq lane. Per the source publication's procedure: Raw barcoded reads were processed with MIGEC, discarding single-read molecular identifier groups before consensus assembly and CDR3 extraction. Clonotype tables were post-analysed with VDJtools, and diversity was normalized by down-sampling all datasets to the smallest sample size. To correct batch-related cross-sample contamination, repertoire overlap clustering matched CDR3 amino acid sequences but not nucleotide sequences. TCRdb reanalyzed the raw reads on its own, using fastp at Q25 for trimming and MiXCR for clone calling, and kept in-frame beta chains. Duplicate CDR3 protein sequences are folded into a single record with the most common DNA and genes. TCRdb's processing, not the authors' own work, is the source of the V and J calls. A total of roughly 670,000 distinct CDR3 sequences appear in this sample, more than 50% of them only once. Clones ranked in the top ten supply 11% of the sample.

The chain is encoded by TRBV7-9 joined to TRBJ1-2, with 7 bases in between that match TRBD1. The material sequenced was blood. This clonotype originated in a girl aged 2-10 years with multiple sclerosis. Here is the DNA: TGTGCCAGCAGCTTAGTCGGACAGGCCCTTATCTATGGCTACACCTTC. It translates to CASSLVGQALIYGYTF.